A single sample gave rise to the 13 T cell receptor beta chains below, sequenced in a study of blood T cell repertoires in COVID-19. Some clones are missing from TCRdb's copy, which holds only in-frame ones; the method was immunoSEQ multiplex PCR. The data show more than 200,000 clones, 80% to 90% seen once. Sequencing was carried out using PBMCs or T cells enriched from blood (not recorded which). The receptors here all came from a woman aged 25 to 45 who had been exposed to COVID-19.

This chain joins TRBV7-6 and TRBJ1-6; TRBD1 aligns across 9 bases. Per germline, CDR1 SGHVS and CDR2 FNYEAQ. This CDR3 has 14 amino acids. J lost 9 bases, V lost 2 bases, and 2 bases had no gene match. The CDR3 sequence is CASSLQGQGSPLHF. The CDR3, as DNA: TGTGCCAGCAGCTTACAGGGACAGGGTTCACCCCTCCACTTT.

The chain recombines TRBV14 with TRBJ1-2, with a tentative D call TRBD1 (6 bases). The CDR3 loop spans 14 amino acids. Germline assignment: CDR1 SGHDN and CDR2 FVKESK. V gave up 1 base and J gave up 4 bases, with 10 bases separating them. The CDR3 DNA sequence: TGTGCCAGCAGCCAAGGGGACATCGGCTATGGCTACACCTTC. This translates into CASSQGDIGYGYTF. Variable domain in full (rest from reference TRBV14 and TRBJ1-2): EAGVTQFPSHSVIEKGQTVTLRCDPISGHDNLYWYRRVMGKEIKFLLHFVKESKQDESGMPNNRFLAERTGGTYSTLKVQPAELEDSGVYFCASSQGDIGYGYTFGSGTRLTVV.

The chain uses TRBV12-5 and TRBJ1-1; D uncertain. The CDR3 contains 12 residues. Trimming removed 2 bases at V and 13 bases at J, with 14 bases between. Looked up from germline, CDR1 is LGHNT and CDR2 is FRNRAP. The CDR3 is CASGLFGGELFF. As DNA, the CDR3 is TGTGCTAGTGGTTTGTTTGGCGGCGAACTTTTCTTT. The full variable domain, in which reference TRBV12-5 and TRBJ1-1 provide the parts outside the CDR3, is DARVTQTPRHKVTEMGQEVTMRCQPILGHNTVFWYRQTMMQGLELLAYFRNRAPLDDSGMPKDRFSAEMPDATLATLKIQPSEPRDSAVYFCASGLFGGELFFGQGTRLTVV.

The chain links TRBV5-4 to TRBJ2-7; TRBD2 matches at 7 bases. The length of the CDR3 is 14 residues. Per germline, CDR1 SGHNT and CDR2 YYREEE (reference sequence). The V gene end was trimmed by 4 bases and the J gene end by 6 bases; junction bases not matched to a gene: 10. CDR3 bases: TGTGCCAGCAGCAACCCTGGGGGGGGTGGCGAGCAGTACTTC. This codes for CASSNPGGGGEQYF.

The table lists this clone with a few counts. The chain joins TRBV7-6 to TRBJ2-1, with 11 bases lining up with TRBD2. V gave up 4 bases and J gave up 6 bases; unmatched junction bases: 8. The CDR3 has 16 amino acids. In germline, CDR1 is SGHVS, CDR2 FNYEAQ. As DNA, the CDR3 is TGTGCCAGCAGCTCCTTAGCGGGAGGGCCATTCAATGAGCAGTTCTTC. The encoded protein is CASSSLAGGPFNEQFF.

Only one count was recorded for this clone. For the CDR3, the DNA is TGTGCCATCTCGGGAGGGGGGACAGATAATGAAAAACTGTTTTTT. As protein: CAISGGGTDNEKLFF. This chain uses TRBV10-3 with TRBJ1-4, with TRBD1 matching over 7 bases. This CDR3 contains 15 residues. Germline CDR1 reads ENHRY; CDR2 reads SYGVKD. V lost 8 bases to trimming and J lost 4 bases; unmatched junction nucleotides: 10.

This clone was detected a few times. CDR3 coding DNA: TGTGCCAGCAGCATTAAACAGGGGCCTGAAGCTTTCTTT. Translation gives CASSIKQGPEAFF. This sequence joins TRBV5-4 and TRBJ1-1; TRBD1 agrees at 7 bases. V was clipped by 4 bases and J by 6 bases; unmatched bases: 6. The length of the CDR3 is 13 residues. CDR1 is SGHNT, CDR2 YYREEE, per germline (reference sequence).

This clone has just one count. This sequence joins TRBV5-6 and TRBJ2-1; 7 bases align to TRBD2. The CDR3 has 15 amino acids. Germline CDR1 reads SGHDT; CDR2 reads YYEEEE. The V and J ends lost 3 bases and 4 bases, in that order; junction bases with no gene match: 7. CDR3 sequence reads: CASSSERDEYNEQFF. The CDR3 nucleotides are TGTGCCAGCAGCTCTGAGCGGGATGAATACAATGAGCAGTTCTTC.

The chain combines TRBV2 with TRBJ1-5; D not certain. V dropped 2 bases and J dropped 2 bases, with 10 bases sitting between them. Germline CDR1 reads SNHLY; CDR2 reads FYNNEI. The CDR3 extends over 15 amino acids. The CDR3 reads CASSEPAQGNQPQHF. Written as DNA, the CDR3 is TGTGCCAGCAGTGAACCTGCGCAGGGCAATCAGCCCCAGCATTTT. Variable domain in full (rest from reference TRBV2 and TRBJ1-5): EPEVTQTPSHQVTQMGQEVILRCVPISNHLYFYWYRQILGQKVEFLVSFYNNEISEKSEIFDDQFSVERPDGSNFTLKIRSTKLEDSAMYFCASSEPAQGNQPQHFGDGTRLSIL.

This clone was seen once. This chain joins TRBV9 and TRBJ2-7; 10 bases align to TRBD2. The V segment lost 3 bases and the J segment 3 bases; nucleotides outside the gene matches: 6. The CDR3 spans 15 residues. The V gene's germline CDR1 is SGDLS and CDR2 YYNGEE. Here the CDR3 DNA reads TGTGCCAGCAGCGACTACCCTAGCGGGAGCTACGAGCAGTACTTC. As protein: CASSDYPSGSYEQYF.

This sequence joins TRBV28 and TRBJ1-2; TRBD1 matches at 10 bases. The CDR3 has 18 amino acids. Trimming cost V 5 bases and J 5 bases; bases outside gene matches: 17. Germline V CDR1 and CDR2: MDHEN, SYDVKM. CDR3 nucleotide sequence: TGTGCCAGCAGTAAAGCCACCGGGACAGGGGCCCTAAGATATGGCTACACCTTC. Translating gives CASSKATGTGALRYGYTF.

The rearrangement uses TRBV7-6 and TRBJ1-2; D uncertain. This CDR3 region has 17 residues. CDR1 SGHVS and CDR2 FNYEAQ come from the germline V gene. The V end was cut by 5 bases, the J end by 4 bases, with 23 bases between. The CDR3 sequence is CASSRRIHGSGLYGYTF. As DNA, the CDR3 is TGTGCCAGCAGCCGGAGAATCCACGGCAGCGGTCTCTATGGCTACACCTTC.

The chain employs TRBV24-1 and TRBJ2-3, with TRBD2 as a possible D gene (5 bases). The V end was cut by 7 bases, the J end by 6 bases, with 16 bases between. Germline CDR1 and CDR2: KGHDR and SFDVKD. The CDR3 extends over 14 amino acids. The CDR3 DNA sequence: TGTGCCACCAGGACTATCCCGGGATATGATACGCAGTATTTT. Translating it yields CATRTIPGYDTQYF.